This is a list of T cell receptor beta chains from one sample in a study of shared clonotypes between healthy human individuals. The method was immunoSEQ multiplex PCR; TCRdb's version includes in-frame clones alone and lacks a portion of them. Found here are around 350,000 clones, around four fifths of them singletons; the top ten hold 8% to 13%. The sample was memory CD4+ T cells sorted from blood. The receptors derive from a man between 25 and 39 years old in good health. The conserved cysteine and the conserved F or W are not part of the CDR3 here. Each record gives: clone size, CDR3 length, J gene, V gene, D gene, CDR3 protein. The D gene is left open where the match is weak. Not every row has a clone size; where given, it reads once, few, many or a size class.

- 13 TRBJ1-6 TRBV7-9 - ASSPLWGVGSPLH
few 12 TRBJ1-1 TRBV28 TRBD1 AAGQGALNTEAF
- 12 TRBJ2-5 TRBV28 - ASSFSPAQETQY
- 14 TRBJ2-2 TRBV5-4 TRBD2 ASSLASGKVTGELF
- 9 TRBJ2-7 TRBV5-6 - ASSVAHEQY
- 9 TRBJ2-7 TRBV20-1 - SASDNYEQY
few 10 TRBJ1-2 TRBV9 - ASSVDVYGYT
once 14 TRBJ1-1 TRBV6-4 TRBD1 ASRKDRGAEFTEAF
- 17 TRBJ1-2 TRBV11-3 - ASSLDLLGAVRRGYGYT
few 13 TRBJ2-5 TRBV7-2 TRBD2 ASSASGGPSETQY